A single TCR beta chain is shown here with its context. The antigen this receptor binds is unknown. No much larger clonotype is one base removed from it; base qualities were not supplied. The immunoSEQ Assay, a bias-controlled multiplex PCR, was used to amplify TCRbeta CDR3 regions from genomic DNA. In the paper's pipeline: Nucleated cell counts per sample were estimated from amplification of reference gene primers within the assay. Sequence reads were collapsed and filtered to measure the absolute abundance of every unique TCRbeta CDR3 rearrangement. For each sample, productive Simpson clonality was calculated by taking the square root of Simpson's diversity index across productive rearrangements. Imported from immuneACCESS, the table was reduced by TCRdb to in-frame sequences with V and J called. These copies leave out some clones; in studies compared against another copy, an unresolved V gene accounts for under half, and the cause of the remainder is not known. D and trimming come from the DNA, and the V and J calls and clone size come from that table. Present in this sample are tens of thousands of clones, 75% to 90% of which were seen just once. The ten largest clones capture around 5.2% of the sample.

For CDR1 and CDR2, the germline V gene (reference sequence) lists LGHDT and YNNKEL. The CDR3 measures 16 amino acids from cysteine to phenylalanine. Solely the CDR3 DNA is kept, with 48 bases framed from the first base. Cut back by 0 bases and 4 bases, the V and J ends lie 10 bases apart. This sample is drawn from a study of blood T cell repertoires in COVID-19 (dated by TCRdb to 2018 to 2021). Study-level background: Collaborator samples came from the United States, Italy and Spain and covered acute and convalescent phases of COVID-19. The material from the prospective study consisted of cDNA or gDNA derived from T cells, B-cell-depleted T cells, or PBMCs. Subjects who had been exposed to COVID-19, were actively infected with it, or had recovered from it provided the deeply sampled blood TCRbeta repertoires that made up the dataset. The repertoires were released in a freely available public database intended as a resource for research on the immune response to SARS-CoV-2. Samples were obtained from the ongoing ImmuneRACE study (first 160 participants) and from over 1,000 subjects provided by 6 global collaborators. Sample metadata almost always included a de-identified subject ID, COVID-19 status, age in years and sex. HLA class I and class II types, where available, came from metadata supplied by the sample provider rather than from assay-based typing.

Overall study outcomes, separate from this receptor: Clinical and demographic metadata were provided uncurated, with the amount varying by source and participant.

In Seattle, one collaborating source enrolled patients while the infection was active and tracked those patients longitudinally over the course of disease. Whole blood was collected in K2EDTA tubes by collaborating institutions according to the institutions' own protocols. Collaborator samples were shipped for TCRbeta analysis as frozen whole blood, isolated PBMCs, or DNA extracted from either sample type. Material: peripheral blood. This TCR was recovered from a man aged 60 to 75 with COVID-19, enrolled during active disease. The chain is assembled from TRBV3-1 (or the pseudogene TRBV3-2) and TRBJ2-6; tentative D gene TRBD2, with 6 bases matching. The CDR3 corresponds to CASSQEGGVGANVLTF. Here is the DNA: TGTGCCAGCAGCCAAGAAGGAGGGGTCGGGGCCAACGTCCTGACTTTC.